The source of this T cell receptor beta chain is a study of T cell changes during pregnancy in multiple sclerosis. The CDR3 contains 13 residues. Germline assignment: CDR1 SGHAT and CDR2 FQNNGV. V dropped 0 bases and J dropped 8; count of bases not matched to a gene: 2. Here immunoSEQ multiplex PCR was the method, and the copy in TCRdb shows in-frame clones only, minus some. The table lists 95,000 to 100,000 clones, 92% of them singletons. This receptor was obtained from a female donor in good health, enrolled as a control in a pregnancy study. The sample consisted of peripheral blood, taken after pregnancy. The chain has TRBV11-2 and TRBJ2-3, with 7 nucleotides matching TRBD2. The CDR3 protein is CASSLDTSVTQYF. DNA for the CDR3: TGTGCCAGCAGCTTAGATACTAGCGTTACGCAGTATTTT.